One T cell receptor (beta chain) is described in this entry. MiXCR was run by TCRdb on the RACE reads, yielding one entry per CDR3 protein. The sample yields about 260,000 distinct CDR3 sequences, approximately 8.6% seen once. The sample is drawn from a study of human T cells and chemical hapten exposure. Documented time point: pre-sensitization, week 0. Treatment defined: therapeutic diphenylcyclopropenone sensitization with weekly scalp DPC. CDR1 and CDR2 from the germline V gene are MDHEN and SYDVKM. CDR3 length: 12 residues. Trimming took 2 bases from V and 6 from J, leaving 5 bases between them. The TCR comes from a woman aged 40 to 55 with alopecia areata. Some clones in this sample may be carry-over from other donors' samples. This rearrangement joins TRBV28 to TRBJ2-1; D unclear. The sample here was whole blood, taken in connection with sensitization to the hapten diphenylcyclopropenone (DPC). CDR3 nucleotides: TGTGCCAGCAGTTTAATCCCCAATGAGCAGTTCTTC. Its translation: CASSLIPNEQFF.